A selection of T cell receptor beta chains follows, all from one sample in a study of T-cell reconstitution after alpha-beta-depleted transplantation in children. TCRdb analysed the PCR reads with MiXCR anew, one entry per CDR3 protein. The profile covers tens of thousands of distinct CDR3 sequences, with roughly a sixth appearing a single time and about 20% taken by the ten largest. The sample consisted of PBMCs, mostly from graft donor cells, taken 180 days after TCRalphabeta/CD19-depleted stem cell transplant. The receptors shown here come from a male patient aged 2 to 10 who had a stem cell transplant for acute lymphoblastic leukemia, so the T cells may come from the graft donor. Each CDR3 is given with its conserved first and last residue. Fields, in order: J gene, D gene, V gene, clone size, CDR3 protein, CDR3 DNA. The D gene is left open where the match is weak. The size field is filled for only some rows; it gives once, few, many or a size class.

TRBJ2-5 | NA | TRBV7-2 | few | CASSRGGRQETQYF | TGTGCCAGCAGCCGCGGGGGCCGACAAGAGACCCAGTACTTC
TRBJ2-1 | NA | TRBV9 | few | CASSDLTGFPEQFF | TGTGCCAGCAGCGACCTCACAGGGTTCCCTGAGCAGTTCTTC
TRBJ2-1 | TRBD2 | TRBV28 | few | CASSPGLAGVREQFF | TGTGCCAGCAGTCCCGGACTAGCGGGAGTTCGGGAGCAGTTCTTC
TRBJ2-7 | TRBD1 | TRBV3-1 | NA | CASSSQGAHEQYF | TGTGCCAGCAGCTCCCAGGGGGCCCACGAGCAGTACTTC
TRBJ2-5 | NA | TRBV20-1 | few | CSARANVDWTEETQYF | TGCAGTGCTAGAGCCAATGTAGACTGGACCGAGGAGACCCAGTACTTC
TRBJ1-1 | NA | TRBV5-6 | many | CASSLVWDTEAFF | TGTGCCAGCAGCTTGGTGTGGGACACTGAAGCTTTCTTT
TRBJ2-5 | TRBD1 | TRBV20-1 | many | CSGGRQGAYQETQYF | TGCAGTGGGGGGCGGCAGGGGGCGTACCAAGAGACCCAGTACTTC
TRBJ1-2 | NA | TRBV12-3/TRBV12-4 | NA | CASSHTGEISGGYTF | TGTGCCAGCAGTCACACTGGAGAGATCTCGGGTGGCTACACCTTC
TRBJ1-2 | TRBD1 | TRBV29-1 | few | CSVERGTGGYGYTF | TGCAGCGTTGAACGCGGGACAGGTGGCTATGGCTACACCTTC
TRBJ2-5 | TRBD1 | TRBV7-2 | few | CASSRDRGETQYF | TGTGCCAGCAGTCGGGACAGGGGAGAGACCCAGTACTTC
TRBJ2-7 | NA | TRBV7-2 | few | CASSLDLGSYEQYF | TGTGCCAGCAGCTTAGACCTCGGCTCCTACGAGCAGTACTTC
TRBJ2-7 | TRBD1 | TRBV20-1 | few | CSATTGTGRDEQYF | TGCAGTGCTACTACCGGGACAGGGAGGGACGAGCAGTACTTC
TRBJ2-1 | TRBD1 | TRBV11-1 | NA | CASSFPDRDFPVYNEQFF | TGTGCCAGCAGCTTCCCGGACAGGGACTTTCCCGTCTACAATGAGCAGTTCTTC
TRBJ1-1 | NA | TRBV5-5 | medium-sized | CASTIYQAIHTNTEAFF | TGTGCCAGCACCATTTATCAAGCGATACACACGAACACTGAAGCTTTCTTT
TRBJ2-5 | NA | TRBV6-5 | few | CASSYNSLETQYF | TGTGCCAGCAGTTACAACAGTCTGGAGACCCAGTACTTC
TRBJ2-7 | TRBD2 | TRBV10-2 | NA | CASRRTSDYYEQYF | TGCGCCAGCAGACGGACTAGCGACTACTACGAGCAGTACTTC
TRBJ2-3 | TRBD2 | TRBV20-1 | few | CSARDLTRLAGGPDTQYF | TGCAGTGCTAGGGACCTAACCCGACTAGCGGGAGGGCCAGATACGCAGTATTTT
TRBJ2-3 | NA | TRBV20-1 | NA | CSARDQGPGQYF | TGCAGTGCTAGGGATCAAGGTCCGGGGCAGTATTTT
TRBJ1-2 | NA | TRBV20-1 | few | CSVPGDGYTF | TGCAGTGTCCCAGGGGATGGCTACACCTTC
TRBJ1-2 | TRBD1 | TRBV27 | few | CASSLSRQGPYGYTF | TGTGCCAGCAGTTTATCCAGACAGGGGCCCTATGGCTACACCTTC
TRBJ1-4 | TRBD1 | TRBV7-9 | few | CASSVRQGANEKLFF | TGTGCCAGCAGCGTTCGACAGGGGGCTAATGAAAAACTGTTTTTT
TRBJ2-2 | NA | TRBV10-2 | NA | CARSSELNTGELFF | TGCGCCAGGTCCAGCGAATTGAACACCGGGGAGCTGTTTTTT
TRBJ2-2 | NA | TRBV29-1 | few | CSAGGGTGELFF | TGCAGCGCCGGTGGAGGCACCGGGGAGCTGTTTTTT